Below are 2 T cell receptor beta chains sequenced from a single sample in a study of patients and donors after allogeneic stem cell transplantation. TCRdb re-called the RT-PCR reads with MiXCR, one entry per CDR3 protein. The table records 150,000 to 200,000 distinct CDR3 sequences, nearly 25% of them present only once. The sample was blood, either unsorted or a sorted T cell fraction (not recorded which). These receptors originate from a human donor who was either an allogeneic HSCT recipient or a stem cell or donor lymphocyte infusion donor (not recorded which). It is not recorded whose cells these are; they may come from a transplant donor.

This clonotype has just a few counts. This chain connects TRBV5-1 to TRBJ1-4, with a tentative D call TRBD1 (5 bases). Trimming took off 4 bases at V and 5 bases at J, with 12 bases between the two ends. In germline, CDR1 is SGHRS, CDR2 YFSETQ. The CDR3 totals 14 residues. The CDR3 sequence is CASSTTTENEKLFF. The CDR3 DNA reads TGCGCCAGCAGCACCACGACAGAGAATGAAAAACTGTTTTTT.

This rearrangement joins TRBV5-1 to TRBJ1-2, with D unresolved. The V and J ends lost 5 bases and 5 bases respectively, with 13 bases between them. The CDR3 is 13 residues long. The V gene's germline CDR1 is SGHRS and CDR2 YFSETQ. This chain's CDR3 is CASRETEGYGYTF. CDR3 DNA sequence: TGCGCCAGCAGAGAAACGGAGGGTTATGGCTACACCTTC. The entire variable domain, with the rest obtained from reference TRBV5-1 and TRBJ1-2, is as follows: KAGVTQTPRYLIKTRGQQVTLSCSPISGHRSVSWYQQTPGQGLQFLFEYFSETQRNKGNFPGRFSGRQFSNSRSEMNVSTLELGDSALYLCASRETEGYGYTFGSGTRLTVV.